The 7 T cell receptor beta chains presented below share a single source sample, sequenced in a study of vaccination effects on CD4 cells after COVID-19. Culture lasted about 10 days before CD4+ T cell isolation. Each person got two doses of an mRNA SARS-CoV-2 vaccine, BNT162b2 or mRNA-1273. These receptors' targets are unknown. Profiling relied on immunoSEQ multiplex PCR, and the TCRdb table lists in-frame clones only, not all of them. The data show 70,000 or so clones, with roughly 75% seen just once and around 2.1% held by the top ten. Material: CD4+ T cells from PBMCs cultured without peptide, obtained after COVID-19 vaccination. Every receptor here comes from a human donor who received a COVID-19 vaccine.

This clone was found a few times. The rearrangement uses TRBV5-1 and TRBJ1-2; unclear D gene. Trimming took off 0 bases at V and 6 bases at J, with 12 bases between the two ends. This CDR3 region has 14 residues. Germline lookup yields CDR1 SGHRS and CDR2 YFSETQ. This CDR3 is CASSLEDPRHGYTF. The CDR3 DNA follows: TGCGCCAGCAGCTTGGAGGACCCTAGGCATGGCTACACCTTC.

In its sample, this clone was seen once. The rearrangement uses TRBV27 and TRBJ1-2; D is unresolved. The germline V gene encodes CDR1 MNHEY and CDR2 SMNVEV (reference sequence). The CDR3 totals 15 residues. V lost 5 bases, J lost 4 bases, and 17 bases lay in between. The CDR3 DNA sequence: TGTGCCAGCAGTGAACACGACTCCCTCGTCTATGGCTACACCTTC. Translation gives CASSEHDSLVYGYTF.

The chain combines TRBV15 with TRBJ2-3; unclear D gene. Germline values: CDR1 LNHNV, CDR2 YYDKDF (reference sequence). The V end lost 1 base, the J end lost 4 bases, and 9 bases lay between the germline ends. The CDR3 runs to 14 residues. CDR3 sequence: CATSRARSADTQYF. CDR3 sequence (DNA): TGTGCCACCAGCAGAGCCAGGTCGGCAGATACGCAGTATTTT.

This clone was seen a handful of times. The chain carries TRBV5-1 and TRBJ2-1; 10 bases are a match to TRBD2. Per germline, CDR1 SGHRS and CDR2 YFSETQ. There are 15 residues in the CDR3. V was clipped by 0 bases and J by 11 bases; unmatched bases: 8. The CDR3 is CASSLEGSGGFKQFF. CDR3 bases: TGCGCCAGCAGCTTGGAAGGTAGCGGGGGGTTCAAGCAGTTCTTC.

The chain couples TRBV5-6 to TRBJ2-5; TRBD2 matches at 9 bases. The ends lost 5 bases at V and 4 bases at J; junction bases unmatched: 6. Germline V gene sequence: CDR1 SGHDT, CDR2 YYEEEE. CDR3 size: 14 residues. The CDR3 spells CASSRLSGGETQYF. Here the CDR3 DNA reads TGTGCCAGCAGTCGCCTTAGCGGGGGAGAGACCCAGTACTTC.

This clone was seen a few times. This chain joins TRBV13 and TRBJ1-3; 7 nucleotides align to TRBD1. The J segment lost 2 bases and the V segment lost 5 bases, leaving 6 bases of the junction unmatched. Germline V gene sequence: CDR1 PRHDT, CDR2 FYEKMQ (reference sequence). There are 15 residues in the CDR3. CDR3 in DNA: TGTGCCAGCAGCGTCGACAGGGACCCTGGAAACACCATATATTTT. It specifies CASSVDRDPGNTIYF.

This sequence joins TRBV30 and TRBJ1-6, with 8 bases that match TRBD1. Germline V gives CDR1 GTSNPN, CDR2 SVGIG (reference sequence). With 3 bases clipped from V and 7 bases from J, the junction kept 11 bases outside the gene matches. CDR3 length: 16 amino acids. The CDR3: CAWSDKRQGKNSPLHF. CDR3 sequence (DNA): TGTGCCTGGAGCGATAAGCGACAGGGGAAGAATTCACCCCTCCACTTT.